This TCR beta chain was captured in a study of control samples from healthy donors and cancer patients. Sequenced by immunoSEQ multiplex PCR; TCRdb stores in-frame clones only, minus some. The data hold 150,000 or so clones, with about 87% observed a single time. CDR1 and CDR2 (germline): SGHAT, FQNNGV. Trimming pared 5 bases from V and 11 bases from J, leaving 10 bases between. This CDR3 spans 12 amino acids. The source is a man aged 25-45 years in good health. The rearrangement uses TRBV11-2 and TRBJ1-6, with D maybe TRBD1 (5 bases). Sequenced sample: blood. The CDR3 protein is CASSRGRAPLHF. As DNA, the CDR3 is TGTGCCAGCAGCCGGGGACGGGCACCCCTCCACTTT.